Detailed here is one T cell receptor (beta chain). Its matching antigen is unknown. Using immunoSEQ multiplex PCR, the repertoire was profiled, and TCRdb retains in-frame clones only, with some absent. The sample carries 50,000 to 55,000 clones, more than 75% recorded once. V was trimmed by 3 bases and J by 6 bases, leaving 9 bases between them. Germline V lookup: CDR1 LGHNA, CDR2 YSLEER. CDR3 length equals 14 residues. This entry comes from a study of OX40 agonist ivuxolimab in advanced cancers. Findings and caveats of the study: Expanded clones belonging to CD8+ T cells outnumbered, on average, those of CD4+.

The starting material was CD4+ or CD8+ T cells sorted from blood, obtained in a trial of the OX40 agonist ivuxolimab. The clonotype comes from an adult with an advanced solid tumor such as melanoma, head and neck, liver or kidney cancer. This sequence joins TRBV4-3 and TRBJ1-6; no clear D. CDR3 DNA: TGCGCCAGCAGCCAGTGGAGCTCTAATTCACCCCTCCACTTT. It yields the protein CASSQWSSNSPLHF.